Detailed here is one TCR beta chain. In this sample, this clonotype turned up a few times. Its antigen specificity is not known. No much larger clone exists at a distance of one base, and base qualities are not known. The CDR3 runs 15 amino acids, cysteine and phenylalanine included. The read is trimmed to its CDR3 DNA, 45 bases read in frame from base 1. CDR1 MNHEY and CDR2 SMNVEV are derived from the germline V gene (reference sequence). V is cut by 3 bases and J by 3 bases, and the space between the germline ends is 14 bases. These data are taken from a study of response to subunit inactivated influenza vaccine (dated by TCRdb to 2017 to 2018). In terms of the full investigation: The study used deep quantitative T cell receptor repertoire profiling to track responses to a trivalent subunit inactivated influenza vaccine. What the study reported, not specific to this receptor: The authors suggested that each seasonal influenza vaccination may recruit only a limited number of new T cells.

The receptor library was made with RT-PCR. The sequencing machine was an Illumina HiSeq 2500. Through fastp at Q25 and MiXCR, TCRdb rebuilt clones from the public reads, retaining in-frame beta chains. Duplicate CDR3 protein sequences are folded into a single record with the most common DNA and genes. For this sample the table gives 450,000 to 700,000 distinct CDR3 sequences, of which around 13% were detected only once. The ten most abundant clones make up over 8.5% of the sample. The chain employs TRBV27 and TRBJ1-1; tentative D gene TRBD1, with 6 bases matching. The sample consisted of PBMCs from blood, taken about 13 days after vaccination. This receptor was taken from a man between 45 and 60 years old who received an inactivated influenza vaccine. Donor details come from another sample of the same person, matched by shared clones. The CDR3 region: CASSFDAGGHTEAFF. The bases read TGTGCCAGCAGTTTCGATGCCGGGGGCCACACTGAAGCTTTCTTT.